This TCR beta chain was sequenced in a study of quantifying T cell responses using KT2 cells. Study background: cDNA was made from DNase-treated RNA using alpha and beta constant primers.

Each cDNA got a UMI-containing oligo ligated at its 3' end. An equimolar mix of RC1.1 and RC1.2 primed the beta chain across TRBC1 and TRBC2. TCRdb re-called the UMI-ligation and nested PCR reads with MiXCR, one entry per CDR3 protein. Of tens of thousands of distinct CDR3 sequences in the sample, 9% to 15% are singletons; the top ten hold around 9.9%. The CDR3 sequence is 15 residues long. In germline, CDR1 is MNHEY, CDR2 SVGAGI. Trimming left V 6 bases short and J 3 bases short, with 12 bases between. Sequencing was done on a sample of PBMCs spiked with cells of the T cell clone KT2. This receptor was identified in a human donor. The chain has TRBV6-5 and TRBJ2-6; D not resolved. Here the CDR3 reads CASSRNVDGANVLTF. CDR3 bases: TGTGCCAGCAGCCGGAACGTGGATGGGGCCAACGTCCTGACTTTC.